The clone carrying this T cell receptor beta chain was seen only a few times. Its antigen is unknown. With 2 bases removed from V and 0 bases from J, the gap between germline ends came to 5 bases. Per germline, CDR1 MNHNY and CDR2 SVGAGI (reference sequence). The CDR3 runs to 14 residues. The sorted regulatory T cells were CD4+, CD25-high and CD127-low, with genomic DNA sequenced. This entry belongs to a study of regulatory and conventional T cells in RAG deficiency. Findings and caveats of the study: Shorter CDR3s in all patient subsets; >85% Treg-Tconv overlap in Omenn. Omenn CD25-high CD127-low cells may be activated cells, not true Tregs. Control T-cell subsets had markedly higher Shannon entropy and lower Simpson indices than RAG-deficient patients.

The data were produced by immunoSEQ multiplex PCR, yet TCRdb's version contains in-frame clones alone and is incomplete. The sample contains about 20,000 clones, roughly 90% of which appear only once. This sample was shared with a second study, whose subject was regulatory T cells. That report adds: The primer mix had 52 TRBV and 13 TRBJ primers. Regulatory T cells showed the strongest V-J pair restriction and V/J gene skewing among patient repertoires.

The receptor's source is a human donor in good health. This chain joins TRBV6-6 and TRBJ1-5; no reliable D call. The material sequenced was Tregs sorted from blood. The DNA of the CDR3 is TGTGCCAGCAGTTACGAGCCTAGCAATCAGCCCCAGCATTTT. It yields the protein CASSYEPSNQPQHF.